This is a list of T cell receptor beta chains from one sample in a study of lymphopenia after photon versus proton radiotherapy. The data were produced by immunoSEQ multiplex PCR, yet TCRdb's version contains in-frame clones alone and is incomplete. The sample consists of 150,000 or so clones, about 88% of them appearing once. Sequenced here: peripheral blood, sampled from a patient treated with photon-based radiotherapy. These receptors originate from a man in his forties or fifties with gastric cancer. The CDR3 runs from the conserved cysteine through the conserved F or W. D genes are given only for firm matches. Expanded clones are given a class, and other clones once, few, many or no size at all.

cdr3_nt: TGCGCCAGCAGCTTGGGGCTAGCGGAACCTAATTACAATGAGCAGTTCTTC
cdr3_aa: CASSLGLAEPNYNEQFF
v_call: TRBV5-1
clone_size: NA
j_call: TRBJ2-1
d_call: TRBD2

cdr3_nt: TGTGCCACCAGCAGAGAGGTTGGATATGGCTACACCTTC
cdr3_aa: CATSREVGYGYTF
v_call: TRBV15
clone_size: NA
j_call: TRBJ1-2
d_call: NA

cdr3_nt: TGTGCCAGCAGCGTAGGGACCCTAAGCGGCTATGGCTACACCTTC
cdr3_aa: CASSVGTLSGYGYTF
v_call: TRBV9
clone_size: NA
j_call: TRBJ1-2
d_call: NA

cdr3_nt: TGTGCCAGCAGTGCTCACGCCCTAGCGGATGAGCAGTTCTTC
cdr3_aa: CASSAHALADEQFF
v_call: TRBV2
clone_size: NA
j_call: TRBJ2-1
d_call: TRBD2

cdr3_nt: TGCGCCAGCAGCGGACTAGCGGGAGGGCCGGGCGAGCAGTACTTC
cdr3_aa: CASSGLAGGPGEQYF
v_call: TRBV5-1
clone_size: NA
j_call: TRBJ2-7
d_call: TRBD2

cdr3_nt: TGTGCCAGCAGCCAGGGACTAGCGGTCGACAATGAGCAGTTCTTC
cdr3_aa: CASSQGLAVDNEQFF
v_call: TRBV7-2
clone_size: NA
j_call: TRBJ2-1
d_call: TRBD2

cdr3_nt: TGTGCCAGCAGCTTGGTTGGGCTGGGGAGTGGCTACACCTTC
cdr3_aa: CASSLVGLGSGYTF
v_call: TRBV5-4
clone_size: NA
j_call: TRBJ1-2
d_call: NA

cdr3_nt: TGTGCCAGCAGTTTAGGGGGGCTCACTAATGAAAAACTGTTTTTT
cdr3_aa: CASSLGGLTNEKLFF
v_call: TRBV27
clone_size: NA
j_call: TRBJ1-4
d_call: NA

cdr3_nt: TGTGCCAGCAGCCCCGGGACTAGCGGGAGATCCGGGGAGCTGTTTTTT
cdr3_aa: CASSPGTSGRSGELFF
v_call: TRBV11-3
clone_size: NA
j_call: TRBJ2-2
d_call: TRBD2

cdr3_nt: TGTGCCAGCACCCCTGGACAGGGCGACTATGGCTACACCTTC
cdr3_aa: CASTPGQGDYGYTF
v_call: TRBV5-4
clone_size: NA
j_call: TRBJ1-2
d_call: TRBD1

cdr3_nt: TGTGCCAGTAGTGTCCAGCCCACAGATACGCAGTATTTT
cdr3_aa: CASSVQPTDTQYF
v_call: TRBV19
clone_size: once
j_call: TRBJ2-3
d_call: NA

cdr3_nt: TGTGCCAGTGGGGGGAGGGAGTCGGCAGATACGCAGTATTTT
cdr3_aa: CASGGRESADTQYF
v_call: TRBV2
clone_size: NA
j_call: TRBJ2-3
d_call: TRBD2

cdr3_nt: TGTGCCTGGAGTAGTGTCGATACGCAGTATTTT
cdr3_aa: CAWSSVDTQYF
v_call: TRBV30
clone_size: NA
j_call: TRBJ2-3
d_call: NA

cdr3_nt: TGTGCCAGCAGGTCCGGGACTAGCGCCGACTACGAGCAGTACTTC
cdr3_aa: CASRSGTSADYEQYF
v_call: TRBV6-1
clone_size: NA
j_call: TRBJ2-7
d_call: TRBD2

cdr3_nt: TGCAGCGGCCGGGTTCTGAACACCGGGGAGCTGTTTTTT
cdr3_aa: CSGRVLNTGELFF
v_call: TRBV29-1
clone_size: NA
j_call: TRBJ2-2
d_call: NA

cdr3_nt: TGTGCCAGCAGCCTCACAGGGGACAACGAGCAGTACTTC
cdr3_aa: CASSLTGDNEQYF
v_call: TRBV6-6
clone_size: NA
j_call: TRBJ2-7
d_call: TRBD1

cdr3_nt: TGTGCCAGCCATTCAGGGGGCTCTCTCTCTGGAAACACCATATATTTT
cdr3_aa: CASHSGGSLSGNTIYF
v_call: TRBV5-4
clone_size: NA
j_call: TRBJ1-3
d_call: TRBD1

cdr3_nt: TGTGCCAGCAGACAAGCAGGTTCCGGTGGGTGGGACTACGAGCAGTACTTC
cdr3_aa: CASRQAGSGGWDYEQYF
v_call: TRBV21-1
clone_size: NA
j_call: TRBJ2-7
d_call: NA

cdr3_nt: TGTGCCAGCAGCGTTAGTTATGGCGGGGAGCTGTTTTTT
cdr3_aa: CASSVSYGGELFF
v_call: TRBV9
clone_size: few
j_call: TRBJ2-2
d_call: NA

cdr3_nt: TGTGCCAGCAGTAACCGGGCTGGGGCGACTAATGAAAAACTGTTTTTT
cdr3_aa: CASSNRAGATNEKLFF
v_call: TRBV7-7
clone_size: NA
j_call: TRBJ1-4
d_call: NA

cdr3_nt: TGTGCCAGCAGCTTTCGGCGGGAGACAGATACGCAGTATTTT
cdr3_aa: CASSFRRETDTQYF
v_call: TRBV11-2
clone_size: NA
j_call: TRBJ2-3
d_call: TRBD2

cdr3_nt: TGCGCCAGCAGGGGGGGACAGCAGAGGTGGGCAGATACGCAGTATTTT
cdr3_aa: CASRGGQQRWADTQYF
v_call: TRBV10-2
clone_size: NA
j_call: TRBJ2-3
d_call: NA